This T cell receptor beta chain was documented in a study of cytomegalovirus exposure and HLA in healthy donors. Sequenced by immunoSEQ multiplex PCR; TCRdb stores in-frame clones only, minus some. This sample carries 80,000 to 100,000 clones, roughly 87% of them seen once, and the ten largest clones take less than 7.5%. The clonotype originates from a man in his late teens or twenties in good health and CMV-seropositive. Sequenced material: PBMCs.

In DNA form, the CDR3 reads TGTGCCACCAGCAAAGGGACAGGTTTGAGCAATCAGCCCCAGCATTTT. It codes for CATSKGTGLSNQPQHF. The V and J genes are TRBV15 and TRBJ1-5; TRBD1 matches at 8 bases. The germline CDR1 and CDR2 sequences are LNHNV and YYDKDF (reference sequence). The CDR3 contains 16 residues. V gave up 4 bases and J gave up 1 base; unmatched junction bases: 6.